This entry lists 21 T cell receptor beta chains sequenced from one sample in a study of blood T cell repertoires in COVID-19. Sequencing was performed with immunoSEQ multiplex PCR; in TCRdb, only in-frame clones are kept and a portion is missing. The sample holds some 150,000 clones; around nine tenths are singletons and the top ten take 2.5% to 4%. The specimen was peripheral blood. The receptors here all came from a man aged 70 or older with acute or convalescent COVID-19.

The CDR3 protein is CAISDSQGRGGPYNEQFF. The CDR3 coding sequence is TGTGCCATCAGTGATTCTCAAGGGCGCGGGGGACCTTACAATGAGCAGTTCTTC. This sequence joins TRBV10-3 and TRBJ2-1; the match to TRBD2 covers 7 bases. Germline values: CDR1 ENHRY, CDR2 SYGVKD. V lost 3 bases and J lost 4; bases outside the gene matches: 15. CDR3 length: 18 amino acids.

This rearrangement joins TRBV5-1 to TRBJ2-7; 12 bases map to TRBD2. This CDR3 is built from 14 residues. Per germline, CDR1 SGHRS and CDR2 YFSETQ. The junction had 6 bases not matched to a gene; V was cut back by 7 bases and J by 4 bases. The CDR3 DNA reads TGCGCCAGCCGCCCTAGCGGGGGGGAGTACGAGCAGTACTTC. It is translated as CASRPSGGEYEQYF.

The chain recombines TRBV24-1 with TRBJ1-1; 10 nucleotides agree with TRBD1. Germline V CDR1 and CDR2: KGHDR, SFDVKD. The trim removed 4 bases at V and 0 bases at J, leaving 7 bases unmatched. This CDR3 contains 17 residues. The CDR3 coding sequence is TGTGCCACCAGTGACTCCGGGACAGGGGCGATGAACACTGAAGCTTTCTTT. It codes for CATSDSGTGAMNTEAFF.

The chain couples TRBV11-2 to TRBJ2-7; TRBD2 agrees at 10 bases. With 5 bases clipped from V and 3 bases from J, the junction kept 7 bases outside the gene matches. Looked up from germline, CDR1 is SGHAT and CDR2 is FQNNGV. The CDR3 totals 15 residues. The CDR3 nucleotides read TGTGCCAGCAGCCGAGCGAGCGGGGGGGGCTACGAGCAGTACTTC. It specifies CASSRASGGGYEQYF.

J is TRBJ1-3 and V is TRBV2, with D possibly being TRBD1 (5 bases). V lost 2 bases to trimming and J lost 2 bases, with 10 bases between them. The CDR3 extends over 15 amino acids. Germline V CDR1 and CDR2: SNHLY, FYNNEI. CDR3 DNA: TGTGCCAGCAGTGAACGGGGAGGGGCTGGAAACACCATATATTTT. Translating it yields CASSERGGAGNTIYF.

This chain connects TRBV5-5 to TRBJ2-7; 7 nucleotides align to TRBD2. Germline loops: CDR1 SGHKS, CDR2 YYEKEE (reference sequence). The CDR3 covers 12 residues. The trim removed 3 bases at V and 4 bases at J, leaving 1 base unmatched. CDR3: CASSSGGYEQYF. The CDR3, as DNA: TGTGCCAGCAGCTCCGGGGGGTACGAGCAGTACTTC.

This chain joins TRBV15 and TRBJ2-5, with a possible D match to TRBD2 (5 bases). This CDR3 contains 14 residues. Germline assignment: CDR1 LNHNV and CDR2 YYDKDF (reference sequence). Trimming left V 0 bases short and J 5 bases short, with 10 bases between. CDR3 DNA sequence: TGTGCCACCAGCAGAGATCATAGCGCGGAGACCCAGTACTTC. Protein: CATSRDHSAETQYF.

The rearrangement joins TRBV18 to TRBJ2-1, with 9 bases aligning to TRBD1. CDR1 and CDR2 from the germline V gene are KGHSH and LQKENI. This CDR3 has 15 amino acids. Unmatched junction bases numbered 1, after V lost 3 bases and J lost 1 base. The CDR3 sequence: CASSPDRGSYNEQFF. In DNA form, the CDR3 reads TGTGCCAGCTCACCCGACAGGGGGTCCTACAATGAGCAGTTCTTC.

The rearrangement uses TRBV6-7 and TRBJ1-4, with D tentatively TRBD1 (5 bases). TRBV6-7 is assigned to the ORF class and has an uncertain function. The V and J ends lost 11 bases and 2 bases respectively, with 21 bases between them. CDR3 length: 16 amino acids. The chain's CDR3 is CASAGTGVGTNEKLFF. DNA for the CDR3: TGTGCCTCGGCCGGGACGGGGGTAGGGACTAATGAAAAACTGTTTTTT.

The sample holds one count of this clone. The genes are TRBV5-1 and TRBJ1-1; 7 nucleotides match TRBD1. This CDR3 has 14 amino acids. J was trimmed by 0 bases and V by 4 bases; bases with no gene match: 3. The germline gives CDR1 SGHRS, CDR2 YFSETQ. CDR3 residues: CASSGQDLNTEAFF. CDR3 bases: TGCGCCAGCAGCGGACAGGACCTGAACACTGAAGCTTTCTTT.

The chain has TRBV5-1 and TRBJ1-6; TRBD1 might be the D (6 bases). V shed 4 bases and J shed 7 bases, with 12 bases lying between them. The germline V gene encodes CDR1 SGHRS and CDR2 YFSETQ. The CDR3 loop spans 14 amino acids. This chain's CDR3 is CASSLQGSNSPLHF. CDR3 DNA sequence: TGCGCCAGCAGCCTACAGGGATCCAATTCACCCCTCCACTTT. The complete variable domain, with remaining parts taken from reference TRBV5-1 and TRBJ1-6, reads KAGVTQTPRYLIKTRGQQVTLSCSPISGHRSVSWYQQTPGQGLQFLFEYFSETQRNKGNFPGRFSGRQFSNSRSEMNVSTLELGDSALYLCASSLQGSNSPLHFGNGTRLTVT.

The CDR3 DNA reads TGCGCCAGCAGCGTAAGCGGGGGGGCAGATACGCAGTATTTT. Translating gives CASSVSGGADTQYF. The chain recombines TRBV5-1 with TRBJ2-3; 10 bases match TRBD2. V was clipped by 4 bases and J by 4 bases; unmatched bases: 3. In germline, CDR1 is SGHRS, CDR2 YFSETQ. The CDR3 totals 14 residues. Drawing the rest from reference TRBV5-1 and TRBJ2-3, the complete variable domain is KAGVTQTPRYLIKTRGQQVTLSCSPISGHRSVSWYQQTPGQGLQFLFEYFSETQRNKGNFPGRFSGRQFSNSRSEMNVSTLELGDSALYLCASSVSGGADTQYFGPGTRLTVL.

The sample holds a few counts of this clone. J is TRBJ2-7 and V is TRBV19, with 8 bases identical to TRBD2. The junction had 12 bases not matched to a gene; V was cut back by 5 bases and J by 0 bases. This CDR3 has 17 residues. Germline CDR1 and CDR2: LNHDA and SQIVND (reference sequence). The CDR3 reads CASSPRGVSGSSYEQYF. CDR3 in DNA: TGTGCCAGTAGTCCCCGCGGGGTAAGCGGGAGCTCCTACGAGCAGTACTTC.

The V and J genes are TRBV27 and TRBJ1-2, with D possibly matching TRBD1 (6 bases). Germline CDR1 MNHEY, CDR2 SMNVEV (reference sequence). This CDR3 region has 14 residues. The V end lost 6 bases, the J end lost 4 bases, and 15 bases lay between the germline ends. Here the CDR3 DNA reads TGTGCCAGCAGCCGGGACACCCGGGCCTATGGCTACACCTTC. Its protein product is CASSRDTRAYGYTF.

The chain combines TRBV11-2 with TRBJ2-7, with 13 nucleotides matching TRBD2. The length of the CDR3 is 15 residues. After removal of 3 bases from V and 1 base from J, the junction contained 0 bases not matched to a gene. Per germline, CDR1 SGHAT and CDR2 FQNNGV. As DNA, the CDR3 is TGTGCCAGCAGCTTGGGACTAGCGGGGTCCTACGAGCAGTACTTC. Its translation: CASSLGLAGSYEQYF.

The chain is built from TRBV10-3 and TRBJ2-5; D tentatively fits TRBD1 or TRBD2 (7 bases each). The CDR3 sequence is 14 residues long. CDR1 ENHRY and CDR2 SYGVKD come from the germline V gene. V was trimmed by 10 bases and J by 4 bases, leaving 19 bases between them. CDR3 protein: CATRGYGEGETQYF. CDR3 in DNA: TGTGCCACCAGGGGGTACGGGGAGGGAGAGACCCAGTACTTC.

V is TRBV18 and J is TRBJ2-7; weak D call: TRBD2 (5 bases). V was clipped by 6 bases and J by 7 bases, with 13 bases between them. The germline gives CDR1 KGHSH, CDR2 LQKENI. CDR3 length equals 12 residues. CDR3 sequence (DNA): TGTGCCAGCTCCCGCGGGTCTGGAGAGCAGTACTTC. This sequence encodes CASSRGSGEQYF.

V gene TRBV11-2 combines with J gene TRBJ2-1; D call uncertain. The CDR3 consists of 12 residues. Per germline, CDR1 SGHAT and CDR2 FQNNGV. The V gene lost 5 bases and the J gene lost 12 bases, with 14 bases spanning the gap. CDR3 sequence reads: CASSRRRTAQFF. For the CDR3, the DNA is TGTGCCAGCAGCCGTCGGAGAACCGCGCAGTTCTTC.

The chain links TRBV5-5 to TRBJ1-3; no definite D call. Trimming removed 4 bases from V and 4 bases from J, with 15 bases in between. Germline V gene data show CDR1 as SGHKS and CDR2 as YYEKEE (reference sequence). CDR3 length: 15 residues. The CDR3 sequence is CASSPPGGWGNTIYF. CDR3 coding DNA: TGTGCCAGCAGCCCTCCGGGCGGGTGGGGAAACACCATATATTTT.

This clone was observed once. The chain carries TRBV12-3 or TRBV12-4 and TRBJ1-1; possibly TRBD1 for D (6 bases). This CDR3 has 13 amino acids. The V end was cut by 8 bases, the J end by 3 bases, with 13 bases between. For the CDR3, the DNA is TGTGCCAGCCTCGGACAGATAGACACTGAAGCTTTCTTT. Translation gives CASLGQIDTEAFF.

This clone was recorded only once. V and J are TRBV24-1 and TRBJ2-2; the D is unclear. Per the germline V gene, CDR1 is KGHDR and CDR2 is SFDVKD. The CDR3 is 11 amino acids. V gave up 7 bases and J gave up 4 bases, with 3 bases separating them. The CDR3 DNA is TGTGCCACCAGGGCCACCGGGGAGCTGTTTTTT. It encodes CATRATGELFF.